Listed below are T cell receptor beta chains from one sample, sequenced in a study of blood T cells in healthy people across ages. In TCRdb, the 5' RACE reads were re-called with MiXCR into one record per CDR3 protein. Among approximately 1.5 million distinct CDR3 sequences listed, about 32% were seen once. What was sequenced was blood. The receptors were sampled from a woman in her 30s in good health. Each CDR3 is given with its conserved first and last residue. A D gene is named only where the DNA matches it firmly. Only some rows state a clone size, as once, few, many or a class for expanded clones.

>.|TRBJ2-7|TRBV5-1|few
CASSFDQPSYEQYF
TGCGCCAGCAGCTTTGACCAACCCTCCTACGAGCAGTACTTC
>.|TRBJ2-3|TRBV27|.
CASSFLSFDGTDTQYF
TGTGCCAGCAGTTTCCTATCATTCGACGGCACAGATACGCAGTATTTT
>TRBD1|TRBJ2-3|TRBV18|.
CASSSVTGGQGDTQYF
TGTGCCAGCTCAAGCGTGACAGGGGGCCAAGGGGATACGCAGTATTTT
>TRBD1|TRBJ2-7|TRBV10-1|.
CASSEGGHEQYF
TGCGCCAGCAGCGAAGGGGGCCACGAGCAGTACTTC
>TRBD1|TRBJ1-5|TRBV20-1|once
CRQRQGLEPQHF
TGCAGGCAGAGACAGGGCTTGGAGCCCCAGCATTTT
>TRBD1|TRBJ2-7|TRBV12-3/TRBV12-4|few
CASSSQGAAYEQYF
TGTGCCAGCAGTAGCCAGGGGGCGGCCTACGAGCAGTACTTC
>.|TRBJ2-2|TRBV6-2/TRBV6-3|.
CASSYRLANTGELFF
TGTGCCAGCAGTTATCGACTAGCGAACACCGGGGAGCTGTTTTTT
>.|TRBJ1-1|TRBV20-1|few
CSGIRPMNTEAFF
TGCAGCGGCATCAGACCAATGAACACTGAAGCTTTCTTT
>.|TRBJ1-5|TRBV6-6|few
CASSYSWQVSNQPQHF
TGTGCCAGCAGTTACTCTTGGCAGGTTAGCAATCAGCCCCAGCATTTT
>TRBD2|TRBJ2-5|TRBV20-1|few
CSASLSGGAQETQYF
TGCAGTGCTAGCCTATCGGGAGGGGCACAAGAGACCCAGTACTTC
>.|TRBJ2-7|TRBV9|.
CASSTHSYEQYF
TGTGCCAGCAGCACCCACAGCTACGAGCAGTACTTC
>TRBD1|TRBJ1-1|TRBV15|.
CATSRVRGQGDTEAFF
TGTGCCACCAGCAGAGTTCGGGGGCAGGGGGACACTGAAGCTTTCTTT
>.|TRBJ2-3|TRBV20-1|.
CSAPPAGQIRRPPSQYF
TGCAGTGCACCCCCAGCAGGACAGATACGCAGGCCTCCCTCGCAGTATTTT
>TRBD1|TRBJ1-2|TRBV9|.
CASSSHGQGGYGYTF
TGTGCCAGCAGCTCCCATGGACAGGGAGGCTATGGCTACACCTTC
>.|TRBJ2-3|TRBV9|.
CASSPPKGHRWTDTQYF
TGTGCCAGCAGCCCCCCGAAGGGGCATCGTTGGACAGATACGCAGTATTTT
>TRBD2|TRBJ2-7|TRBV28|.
CASSGGTSFAYEQYF
TGTGCCAGCAGTGGGGGGACTAGCTTCGCCTACGAGCAGTACTTC
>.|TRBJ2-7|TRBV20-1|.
CSARDLRQYYEQYF
TGCAGTGCTAGAGATCTCCGGCAGTACTACGAGCAGTACTTC
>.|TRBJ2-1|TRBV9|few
CASNPEGGEQFF
TGTGCCAGCAACCCCGAGGGGGGAGAGCAGTTCTTC
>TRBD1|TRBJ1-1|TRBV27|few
CASSLTGGTTVTRAEAFF
TGTGCCAGCAGTTTAACAGGGGGGACCACCGTAACGAGGGCTGAAGCTTTCTTT
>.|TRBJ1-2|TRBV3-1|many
CASSQGQNYGYTF
TGTGCCAGCAGCCAAGGACAGAACTATGGCTACACCTTC
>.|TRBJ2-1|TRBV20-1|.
CSANLKSYNEQFF
TGCAGTGCTAATCTGAAATCCTACAATGAGCAGTTCTTC
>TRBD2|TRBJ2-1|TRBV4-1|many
CASSRPPSGVDNEQFF
TGCGCCAGCAGCCGGCCCCCAAGCGGGGTGGACAATGAGCAGTTCTTC
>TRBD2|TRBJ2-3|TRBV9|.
CASSVELLAETDTQYF
TGTGCCAGCAGCGTAGAATTACTAGCGGAGACAGATACGCAGTATTTT
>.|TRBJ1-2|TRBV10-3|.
CAIGDARGPNYGYTF
TGTGCCATCGGTGACGCCAGGGGCCCTAACTATGGCTACACCTTC
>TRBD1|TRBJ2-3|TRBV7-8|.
CASSLIQGSLSTDTQYF
TGTGCCAGCAGCTTAATACAGGGGTCGCTAAGCACAGATACGCAGTATTTT
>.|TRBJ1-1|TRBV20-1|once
CGAGQAVVNTEAFF
TGCGGTGCTGGGCAGGCGGTGGTGAACACTGAAGCTTTCTTT
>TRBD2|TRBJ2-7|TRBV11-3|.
CASSMGRGAYEQYF
TGTGCCAGCAGCATGGGCCGGGGGGCCTACGAGCAGTACTTC
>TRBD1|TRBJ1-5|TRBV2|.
CASKGTGSNQPQHF
TGTGCCAGCAAAGGGACAGGGAGCAATCAGCCCCAGCATTTT
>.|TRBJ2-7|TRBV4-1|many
CASSQELGTYEQYF
TGCGCCAGCAGCCAAGAACTGGGTACCTACGAGCAGTACTTC
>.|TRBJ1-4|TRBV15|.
CATSGDEGGLNEKLFF
TGTGCCACCAGCGGTGACGAAGGGGGTTTGAATGAAAAACTGTTTTTT
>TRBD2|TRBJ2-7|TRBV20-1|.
CSAKYSGGAYEQYF
TGCAGTGCTAAATATAGCGGGGGAGCCTACGAGCAGTACTTC
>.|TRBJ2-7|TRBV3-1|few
CASSPTRPYERSDEQYF
TGTGCCAGCAGTCCTACGAGACCCTACGAACGCTCCGACGAGCAGTACTTC
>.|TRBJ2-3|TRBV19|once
CARDQGVKGDTQYF
TGTGCCAGAGACCAAGGGGTTAAGGGAGATACGCAGTATTTT